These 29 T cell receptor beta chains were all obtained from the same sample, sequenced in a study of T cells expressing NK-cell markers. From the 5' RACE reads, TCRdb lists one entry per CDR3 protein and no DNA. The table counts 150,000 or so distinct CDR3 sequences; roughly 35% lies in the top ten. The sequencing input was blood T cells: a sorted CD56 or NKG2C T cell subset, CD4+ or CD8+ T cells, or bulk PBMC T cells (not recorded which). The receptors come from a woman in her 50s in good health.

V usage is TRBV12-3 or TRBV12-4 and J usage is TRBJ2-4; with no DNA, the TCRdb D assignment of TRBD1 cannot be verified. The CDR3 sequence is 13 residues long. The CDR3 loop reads CASGFGTGVVQYF.

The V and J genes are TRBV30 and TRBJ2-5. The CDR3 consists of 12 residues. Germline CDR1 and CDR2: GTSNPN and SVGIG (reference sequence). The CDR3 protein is CAWRDLGETQYF.

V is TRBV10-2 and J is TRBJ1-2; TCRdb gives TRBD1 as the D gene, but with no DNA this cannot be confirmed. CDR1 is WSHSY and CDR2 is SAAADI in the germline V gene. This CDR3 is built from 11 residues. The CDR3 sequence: CAIWDSYGYTF.

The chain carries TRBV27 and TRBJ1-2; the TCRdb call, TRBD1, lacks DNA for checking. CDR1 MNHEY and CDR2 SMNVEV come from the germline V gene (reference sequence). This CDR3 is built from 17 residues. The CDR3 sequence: CASSFTPLKMGNYGYTF.

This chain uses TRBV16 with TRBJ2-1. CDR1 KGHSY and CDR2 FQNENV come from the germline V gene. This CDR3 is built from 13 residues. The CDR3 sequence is CASSQSLGNEQFF.

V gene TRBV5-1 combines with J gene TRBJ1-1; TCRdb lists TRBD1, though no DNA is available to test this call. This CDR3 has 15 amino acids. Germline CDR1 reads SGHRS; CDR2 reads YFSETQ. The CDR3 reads CASSVGQGANTEAFF.

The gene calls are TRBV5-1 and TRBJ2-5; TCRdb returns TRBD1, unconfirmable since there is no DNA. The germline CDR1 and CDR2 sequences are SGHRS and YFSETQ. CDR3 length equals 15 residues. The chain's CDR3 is CASSEEGGNEETQYF.

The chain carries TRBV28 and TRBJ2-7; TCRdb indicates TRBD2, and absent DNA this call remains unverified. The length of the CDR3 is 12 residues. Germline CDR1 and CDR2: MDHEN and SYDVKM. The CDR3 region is CASSPRVYEQYF.

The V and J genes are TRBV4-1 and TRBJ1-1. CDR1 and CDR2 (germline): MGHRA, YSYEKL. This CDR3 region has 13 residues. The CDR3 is CASSQTGFTEAFF.

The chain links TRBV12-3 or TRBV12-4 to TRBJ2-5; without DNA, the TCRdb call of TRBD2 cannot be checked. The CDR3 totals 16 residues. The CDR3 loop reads CASSPRTSGARETQYF.

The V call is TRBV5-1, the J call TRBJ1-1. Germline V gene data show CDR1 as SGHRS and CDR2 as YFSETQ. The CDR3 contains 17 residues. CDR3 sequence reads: CASSLTFRLEGRDEAFF.

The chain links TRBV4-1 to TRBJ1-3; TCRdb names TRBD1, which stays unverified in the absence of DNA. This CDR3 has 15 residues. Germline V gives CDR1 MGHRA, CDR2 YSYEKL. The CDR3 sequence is CASSRSTGTGNTIYF.

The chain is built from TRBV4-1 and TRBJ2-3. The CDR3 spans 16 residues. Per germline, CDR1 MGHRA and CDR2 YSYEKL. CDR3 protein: CASSQSPSLSTDTQYF.

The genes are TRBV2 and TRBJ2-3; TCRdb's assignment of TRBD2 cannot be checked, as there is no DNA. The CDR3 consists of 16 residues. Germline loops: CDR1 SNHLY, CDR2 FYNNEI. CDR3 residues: CASSRTSGRRADTQYF.

CDR3: CASSFLQNTEAFF. The rearrangement links TRBV5-5 to TRBJ1-1. The CDR3 spans 13 residues. CDR1 and CDR2 (germline): SGHKS, YYEKEE (reference sequence).

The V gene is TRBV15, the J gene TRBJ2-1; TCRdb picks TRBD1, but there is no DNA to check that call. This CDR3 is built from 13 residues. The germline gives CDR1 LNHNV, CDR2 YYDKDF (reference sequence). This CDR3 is CATSRDRVGEQFF.

CDR3 amino acids: CASSPPERVYSYEQYF. This chain connects TRBV6-1 to TRBJ2-7; TCRdb's assignment of TRBD2 cannot be checked, as there is no DNA. This CDR3 contains 16 residues. The V gene's germline CDR1 is MNHNS and CDR2 SASEGT.

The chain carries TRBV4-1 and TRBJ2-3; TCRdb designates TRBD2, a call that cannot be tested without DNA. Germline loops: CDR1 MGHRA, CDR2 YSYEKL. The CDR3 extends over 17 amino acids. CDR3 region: CASSQDGLGLSTDTQYF.

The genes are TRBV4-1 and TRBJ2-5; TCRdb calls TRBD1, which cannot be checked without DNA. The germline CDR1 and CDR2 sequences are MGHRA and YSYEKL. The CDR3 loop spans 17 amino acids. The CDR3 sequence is CASSQGPGQGAGETQYF.

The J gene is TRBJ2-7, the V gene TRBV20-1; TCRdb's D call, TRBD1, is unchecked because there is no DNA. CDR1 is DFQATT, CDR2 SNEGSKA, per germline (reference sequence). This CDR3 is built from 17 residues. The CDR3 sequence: CSARITDRGRSSYEQYF.

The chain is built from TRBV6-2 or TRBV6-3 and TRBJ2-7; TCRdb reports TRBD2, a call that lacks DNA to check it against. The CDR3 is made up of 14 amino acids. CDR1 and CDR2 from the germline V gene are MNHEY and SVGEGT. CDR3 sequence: CASSLTTAGHEQYF.

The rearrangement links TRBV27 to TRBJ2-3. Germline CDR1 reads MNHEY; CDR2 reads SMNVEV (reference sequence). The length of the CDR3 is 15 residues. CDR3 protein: CASSRTRSVMDTQYF.

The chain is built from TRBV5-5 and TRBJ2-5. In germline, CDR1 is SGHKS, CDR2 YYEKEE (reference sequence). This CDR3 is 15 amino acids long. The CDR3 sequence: CASSLAGNLGETQYF.

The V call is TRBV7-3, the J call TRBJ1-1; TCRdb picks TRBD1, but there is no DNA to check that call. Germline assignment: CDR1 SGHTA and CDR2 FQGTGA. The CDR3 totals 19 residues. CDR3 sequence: CASSLLAAGTGGQNTEAFF.

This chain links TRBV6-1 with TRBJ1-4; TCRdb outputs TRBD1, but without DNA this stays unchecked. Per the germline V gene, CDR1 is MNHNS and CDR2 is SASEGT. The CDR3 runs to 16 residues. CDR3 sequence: CASSEAWGGFEEKLFF.

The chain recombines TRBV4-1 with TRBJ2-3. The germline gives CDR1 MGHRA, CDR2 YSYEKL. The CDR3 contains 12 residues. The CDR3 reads CASSPNTDTQYF.

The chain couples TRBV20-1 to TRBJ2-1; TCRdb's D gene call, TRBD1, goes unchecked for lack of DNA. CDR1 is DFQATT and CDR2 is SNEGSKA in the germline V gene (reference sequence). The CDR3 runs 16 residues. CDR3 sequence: CTPGSWTSASYNEQFF.

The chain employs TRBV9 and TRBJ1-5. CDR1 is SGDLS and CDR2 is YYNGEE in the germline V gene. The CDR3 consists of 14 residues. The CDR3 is CASSVGHGDQPQHF.

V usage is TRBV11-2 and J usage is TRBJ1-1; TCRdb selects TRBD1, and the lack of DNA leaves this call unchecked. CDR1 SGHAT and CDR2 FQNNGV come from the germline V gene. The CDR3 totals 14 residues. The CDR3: CASSPRTGPPEAFF.